The clone carrying this T cell receptor beta chain was observed a few times. These data come from a study of spatial heterogeneity in lung cancer. TCRdb recomputed calls from the 5' RACE reads with MiXCR, one row per CDR3 protein. The table lists about 70,000 distinct CDR3 sequences, 8% to 9.5% of them singletons. Time point specified: blood at routine non-recurrence follow-up after resection. Germline CDR1 MNHNY, CDR2 SVGAGI (reference sequence). The V and J ends lost 5 bases and 8 bases, in that order; junction bases with no gene match: 5. The CDR3 spans 12 residues. The starting material was PBMCs, obtained at follow-up. This sequence originates from a female donor with early-stage non-small cell lung cancer. The chain uses TRBV6-6 and TRBJ1-1, with TRBD1 matching over 7 bases. In DNA, the CDR3 is TGTGCCAGCAGTCAGGGGGGGCCAGAAGCTTTCTTT. This codes for CASSQGGPEAFF.